The 26 T cell receptor beta chains reported below all come from one sample, sequenced in a study of shared clonotypes between healthy human individuals. Data came from immunoSEQ multiplex PCR; TCRdb stores just in-frame clones and leaves some out. The repertoire holds some 1,100,000 clones, with about four fifths as singletons. The sequenced material came from memory CD4+ T cells from PBMCs. The subset here: CD45RA-negative fraction. These receptors were collected from a man younger than 35 in good health. Some clones in this sample may be carry-over from other donors' samples.

This chain links TRBV27 with TRBJ1-2, with 9 positions matching TRBD1. Germline V gene sequence: CDR1 MNHEY, CDR2 SMNVEV (reference sequence). V dropped 5 bases and J dropped 6; count of bases not matched to a gene: 4. This CDR3 comprises 13 residues. The CDR3 DNA follows: TGTGCCAGCAGTCAAAGGACAGGGGATGGCTACACCTTC. This encodes CASSQRTGDGYTF.

This clone was observed at least ten times. The chain joins TRBV7-2 to TRBJ1-1, with D perhaps TRBD1 (6 bases). V dropped 2 bases and J dropped 4 bases, with 14 bases sitting between them. In germline, CDR1 is SGHTA, CDR2 FQGNSA. The CDR3 covers 15 residues. The CDR3: CASSLSRTGSTEAFF. The DNA of the CDR3 is TGTGCCAGCAGCTTAAGTCGCACAGGGAGCACTGAAGCTTTCTTT.

This chain links TRBV5-1 with TRBJ2-7; TRBD1 matches at 10 bases. This CDR3 region has 12 residues. J gave up 7 bases and V 3 bases, and 1 base lay outside the gene matches. Looked up from germline, CDR1 is SGHRS and CDR2 is YFSETQ. The CDR3 spells CASSSDRGEQYF. Here the CDR3 DNA reads TGCGCCAGCAGCTCGGACAGGGGGGAGCAGTACTTC. Full variable domain (remainder filled in from reference TRBV5-1 and TRBJ2-7): KAGVTQTPRYLIKTRGQQVTLSCSPISGHRSVSWYQQTPGQGLQFLFEYFSETQRNKGNFPGRFSGRQFSNSRSEMNVSTLELGDSALYLCASSSDRGEQYFGPGTRLTVT.

The chain is built from TRBV4-2 and TRBJ2-2; D call uncertain. Germline loops: CDR1 LGHNA, CDR2 YNFKEQ. CDR3 length equals 15 residues. Trimming took off 4 bases at V and 6 bases at J, with 15 bases between the two ends. The CDR3 sequence is CASSRQLDFPGELFF. CDR3 bases: TGTGCCAGCAGCCGCCAGCTAGATTTCCCCGGGGAGCTGTTTTTT.

V is TRBV27 and J is TRBJ1-1; D unresolved. The V end was cut by 2 bases, the J end by 4 bases, with 8 bases between. The CDR3 loop spans 13 amino acids. Germline loops: CDR1 MNHEY, CDR2 SMNVEV (reference sequence). The CDR3 DNA reads TGTGCCAGCAGTTTAATACAATCCACTGAAGCTTTCTTT. Translation: CASSLIQSTEAFF.

This rearrangement joins TRBV2 to TRBJ2-1; 8 positions match TRBD1. V shed 6 bases, J shed 8 bases, and the junction held 9 bases outside the gene matches. Germline CDR1 and CDR2: SNHLY and FYNNEI. The CDR3 totals 14 residues. This chain's CDR3 is CASRRNRGWDEQFF. CDR3 sequence (DNA): TGTGCCAGCAGGAGGAACAGGGGGTGGGATGAGCAGTTCTTC.

V and J are TRBV5-1 and TRBJ2-5, with 13 bases identical to TRBD2. The length of the CDR3 is 18 residues. Germline V gives CDR1 SGHRS, CDR2 YFSETQ. Trimming removed 5 bases from V and 4 bases from J; junction bases left unmatched: 14. The CDR3 coding sequence is TGCGCCAGCAGGGACGGGACTAGCGGGATACCTTACGGAGAGACCCAGTACTTC. Translating it yields CASRDGTSGIPYGETQYF.

This chain links TRBV7-9 with TRBJ1-1; no clear D. Germline assignment: CDR1 SEHNR and CDR2 FQNEAQ (reference sequence). The CDR3 covers 14 residues. V was pared by 5 bases and J by 1 base, with 11 bases between. This CDR3 reads CASSPYSGNTEAFF. The DNA for the CDR3 is TGTGCCAGCAGCCCGTATTCTGGGAACACTGAAGCTTTCTTT. The full variable domain, its missing parts supplied by reference TRBV7-9 and TRBJ1-1, is DTGVSQNPRHKITKRGQNVTFRCDPISEHNRLYWYRQTLGQGPEFLTYFQNEAQLEKSRLLSDRFSAERPKGSFSTLEIQRTEQGDSAMYLCASSPYSGNTEAFFGQGTRLTVV.

V usage is TRBV6-1 and J usage is TRBJ1-2, with D perhaps TRBD1 (5 bases). V gave up 2 bases and J gave up 6 bases, with 10 bases separating them. Germline values: CDR1 MNHNS, CDR2 SASEGT. This CDR3 is built from 13 residues. CDR3 sequence: CASSELAGDGYTF. Written as DNA, the CDR3 is TGTGCCAGCAGTGAACTAGCGGGGGATGGCTACACCTTC.

V and J are TRBV7-3 and TRBJ1-3; D gene ambiguous. The CDR3 is made up of 14 amino acids. Germline values: CDR1 SGHTA, CDR2 FQGTGA. The V and J ends lost 6 bases and 0 bases respectively, with 9 bases between them. This chain's CDR3 is CASSIPDSGNTIYF. The CDR3 nucleotides are TGTGCCAGCAGTATACCGGACTCTGGAAACACCATATATTTT.

The chain links TRBV28 to TRBJ1-2; 8 nucleotides match TRBD1. After removal of 6 bases from V and 5 bases from J, the junction contained 8 bases not matched to a gene. CDR1 MDHEN and CDR2 SYDVKM come from the germline V gene. This CDR3 is 14 amino acids long. DNA for the CDR3: TGTGCCAGCAGGGTTGGACAGGGTACATATGGCTACACCTTC. Its translation: CASRVGQGTYGYTF.

V is TRBV28 and J is TRBJ2-7; D assignment may be TRBD1 or TRBD2 (5 bases each). Per germline, CDR1 MDHEN and CDR2 SYDVKM. This CDR3 spans 16 amino acids. V was clipped by 5 bases and J by 6 bases, with 23 bases between them. The CDR3 nucleotides read TGTGCCAGCAGTCTAAGAATCGGTCAGGGACCCCGCGAGCAGTACTTC. Translated: CASSLRIGQGPREQYF.

The rearrangement uses TRBV5-6 and TRBJ2-3; TRBD2 aligns across 10 bases. The V gene's germline CDR1 is SGHDT and CDR2 YYEEEE. J lost 5 bases, V lost 1 base, and 10 bases had no gene match. There are 17 residues in the CDR3. CDR3 DNA: TGTGCCAGCAGCTTGACTAGCGGGACCGCCCGAGTAGATACGCAGTATTTT. Protein sequence: CASSLTSGTARVDTQYF.

The V call is TRBV7-3, the J call TRBJ2-2; the match to TRBD1 covers 7 bases. Germline V gene data show CDR1 as SGHTA and CDR2 as FQGTGA. Trimming at V came to 4 bases and at J to 4 bases, leaving 9 bases not matched to a gene. The CDR3 length is 16 residues. This CDR3 is CASSSQTGVGTGELFF. The CDR3 nucleotides are TGTGCCAGCAGCTCCCAAACAGGGGTGGGCACCGGGGAGCTGTTTTTT.

With respect to this clone: A clone one base away is much larger, so this may be a read error. The V gene is TRBV7-9, the J gene TRBJ2-5; D remains ambiguous. V gave up 7 bases and J gave up 0 bases, with 6 bases separating them. Germline V CDR1 and CDR2: SEHNR, FQNEAQ (reference sequence). The CDR3 has 12 amino acids. The CDR3 nucleotides read TGTGCCAGCACCTGGTACCAAGAGACCCAGTACTTC. It translates to CASTWYQETQYF.

J is TRBJ1-6 and V is TRBV9; no firm D call. CDR1 is SGDLS and CDR2 is YYNGEE in the germline V gene. V gave up 4 bases and J gave up 14 bases, with 13 bases separating them. This CDR3 is built from 12 residues. The CDR3 nucleotides are TGTGCCAGCAGCCCCGAGGGTGGGACCCTCCACTTT. Translated, it gives CASSPEGGTLHF.

This chain uses TRBV15 with TRBJ1-4; D gene uncertain. This CDR3 spans 15 amino acids. CDR1 and CDR2 from the germline V gene are LNHNV and YYDKDF (reference sequence). V gave up 6 bases and J gave up 5 bases, with 16 bases separating them. As DNA, the CDR3 is TGTGCCACCAGAAATGACCGCGCAGGAAATGAAAAACTGTTTTTT. Its protein product is CATRNDRAGNEKLFF. Looking up the rest from reference TRBV15 and TRBJ1-4 gives the full variable domain: DAMVIQNPRYQVTQFGKPVTLSCSQTLNHNVMYWYQQKSSQAPKLLFHYYDKDFNNEADTPDNFQSRRPNTSFCFLDIRSPGLGDTAMYLCATRNDRAGNEKLFFGSGTQLSVL.

On this clone itself: This sequence may be a read error, since a much larger clone differs from it by one base. In the same sample, other DNA sequences code for this CDR3. The V gene is TRBV7-3, the J gene TRBJ1-1; D unresolved. The CDR3 loop spans 13 amino acids. Trimming left V 5 bases short and J 1 base short, with 8 bases between. Germline V gives CDR1 SGHTA, CDR2 FQGTGA. CDR3 protein: CASSPRGNTEAFF. The DNA for the CDR3 is TGTGCCAGCAGCCCTAGAGGGAACACTGAAGCTTTCTTT. Full variable domain (outside the CDR3, taken from reference TRBV7-3 and TRBJ1-1): GAGVSQTPSNKVTEKGKYVELRCDPISGHTALYWYRQSLGQGPEFLIYFQGTGAADDSGLPNDRFFAVRPEGSVSTLKIQRTERGDSAVYLCASSPRGNTEAFFGQGTRLTVV.

This chain connects TRBV19 to TRBJ1-5; TRBD1 might be the D (6 bases). The V end lost 6 bases, the J end lost 4 bases, and 19 bases lay between the germline ends. This CDR3 has 16 amino acids. CDR1 LNHDA and CDR2 SQIVND come from the germline V gene (reference sequence). Written as DNA, the CDR3 is TGTGCCAGTAGGAGATCAGGGGCCGGTGAAAATCAGCCCCAGCATTTT. It translates to CASRRSGAGENQPQHF.

The chain combines TRBV4-2 with TRBJ1-6; D not resolved. Trimming cost V 1 base and J 13 bases, with 11 bases left between them. There are 13 residues in the CDR3. Germline V CDR1 and CDR2: LGHNA, YNFKEQ. In DNA form, the CDR3 reads TGTGCCAGCAGCCAAGCCAAGGGAAGGCCCCTCCACTTT. Translated: CASSQAKGRPLHF.

Concerning this clone: This could be a read error, since a much larger clone is one nucleotide away. The V call is TRBV7-8, the J call TRBJ1-5; no clear D gene. Trimming removed 3 bases at V and 6 bases at J, with 6 bases between. Germline CDR1 is SGHVS and CDR2 is FQNEAQ. The length of the CDR3 is 12 residues. The CDR3 DNA reads TGTGCCAGCAGCTTCGAGGGTCAGCCCCAGCATTTT. Amino acid sequence: CASSFEGQPQHF. Together with reference TRBV7-8 and TRBJ1-5, the CDR3 gives the full variable domain: GAGVSQSPRYKVAKRGQDVALRCDPISGHVSLFWYQQALGQGPEFLTYFQNEAQLDKSGLPSDRFFAERPEGSVSTLKIQRTQQEDSAVYLCASSFEGQPQHFGDGTRLSIL.

The gene calls are TRBV29-1 and TRBJ2-1; D perhaps matches TRBD1 (7 bases). CDR1 is SQVTM, CDR2 ANQGSEA, per germline. This CDR3 contains 15 residues. V was cut by 6 bases and J by 3 bases, with 18 bases left in between. Here the CDR3 reads CSVEGAESLYNEQFF. The CDR3 coding sequence is TGCAGCGTGGAGGGGGCGGAGTCTCTCTACAATGAGCAGTTCTTC.

This clone came up a few times. The chain has TRBV30 and TRBJ1-2; D is perhaps TRBD1 (6 bases). Trimming stripped 7 bases from V and 8 bases from J, with 17 bases between. The CDR3 consists of 12 residues. Per the germline V gene, CDR1 is GTSNPN and CDR2 is SVGIG (reference sequence). The CDR3 sequence: CASTIGRGGYTF. The DNA of the CDR3 is TGTGCCTCAACGATTGGCAGGGGAGGCTACACCTTC.

Turning to this clone: Other DNA sequences of this sample code for an identical CDR3. The V gene is TRBV9, the J gene TRBJ2-5; 7 positions agree with TRBD2. V shed 0 bases and J 5 bases; nucleotides not matched to a gene: 4. This CDR3 is built from 14 residues. Germline assignment: CDR1 SGDLS and CDR2 YYNGEE. The DNA for the CDR3 is TGTGCCAGCAGCGTAGAGGTTAGCGGGGAGACCCAGTACTTC. Its protein is CASSVEVSGETQYF. Full variable domain (rest looked up from reference TRBV9 and TRBJ2-5): DSGVTQTPKHLITATGQRVTLRCSPRSGDLSVYWYQQSLDQGLQFLIQYYNGEERAKGNILERFSAQQFPDLHSELNLSSLELGDSALYFCASSVEVSGETQYFGPGTRLLVL.

The V and J genes are TRBV28 and TRBJ2-3; no clear D gene. Trimming pared 5 bases from V and 7 bases from J, leaving 13 bases between. Germline-derived CDR1 and CDR2 are MDHEN and SYDVKM. The CDR3 consists of 13 residues. Written as DNA, the CDR3 is TGTGCCAGCAGTACCCATAGACGAAATACGCAGTATTTT. Its translation is CASSTHRRNTQYF.

The table lists this clone with a few counts. A read error may be the cause here, since a much bigger clone is one base away. The sample has other DNA sequences that encode this CDR3 too. The V call is TRBV5-1, the J call TRBJ2-1; D unresolved. The ends were cut back, 1 base at V and 3 bases at J, with 2 bases in the middle. This CDR3 has 12 residues. Germline V CDR1 and CDR2: SGHRS, YFSETQ. DNA for the CDR3: TGCGCCAGCAGCTTGAGCTACAATGAGCAGTTCTTC. This encodes CASSLSYNEQFF.